These 29 T cell receptor beta chains were all obtained from the same sample, sequenced in a study of cytomegalovirus exposure and HLA in healthy donors. In the PCR, 60 Vbeta and 13 Jbeta primers were used. TCRdb keeps only in-frame clones here, not all; method: immunoSEQ multiplex PCR. The table has 100,000 to 120,000 clones, just under 80% seen once. The sequenced material came from PBMCs. Source of these receptors: a male donor in good health and CMV-seronegative.

V gene TRBV19 combines with J gene TRBJ1-1; D is perhaps TRBD1 (6 bases). Germline CDR1 and CDR2: LNHDA and SQIVND (reference sequence). The CDR3 runs to 12 residues. Trimming stripped 4 bases from V and 5 bases from J, with 8 bases between. DNA of the CDR3: TGTGCCAGTAGTACAGGGGAAACTGAAGCTTTCTTT. Encoded protein: CASSTGETEAFF.

This chain joins TRBV11-3 and TRBJ2-7; perhaps TRBD2 as D (7 bases). The germline V gene has CDR1 SGHNT and CDR2 YENEEA. The length of the CDR3 is 15 residues. V lost 5 bases and J lost 5, with 19 bases in between. CDR3 nucleotide sequence: TGTGCCAGCAGCCTCATCTCGGGGGGCGCCAACGAGCAGTACTTC. It specifies CASSLISGGANEQYF.

The V call is TRBV7-2, the J call TRBJ2-1, with TRBD2 matching 8 bases. The germline V gene encodes CDR1 SGHTA and CDR2 FQGNSA. This CDR3 is built from 17 residues. With 5 bases clipped from V and 7 bases from J, the junction kept 16 bases outside the gene matches. DNA for the CDR3: TGTGCCAGCAGCATCCTGACCATTGGACTAGCTGAGAATGAGCAGTTCTTC. Translated, it gives CASSILTIGLAENEQFF. Full variable domain (missing parts from reference TRBV7-2 and TRBJ2-1): GAGVSQSPSNKVTEKGKDVELRCDPISGHTALYWYRQSLGQGLEFLIYFQGNSAPDKSGLPSDRFSAERTGGSVSTLTIQRTQQEDSAVYLCASSILTIGLAENEQFFGPGTRLTVL.

The V call is TRBV7-9, the J call TRBJ2-1, with 7 nucleotides matching TRBD2. Germline V gives CDR1 SEHNR, CDR2 FQNEAQ (reference sequence). The CDR3 consists of 14 residues. V lost 2 bases to trimming and J lost 6 bases; unmatched junction nucleotides: 4. CDR3 sequence reads: CASSLMASGNEQFF. The CDR3 DNA is TGTGCCAGCAGCTTAATGGCTAGCGGCAATGAGCAGTTCTTC.

CDR3 amino acids: CASSIRLQGSALGPKETQYF. For the CDR3, the DNA is TGTGCCAGTAGTATACGTTTGCAGGGGTCGGCCCTTGGGCCGAAAGAGACCCAGTACTTC. The chain links TRBV19 to TRBJ2-5; maybe TRBD1 (6 bases). This CDR3 region has 20 residues. Germline V lookup: CDR1 LNHDA, CDR2 SQIVND (reference sequence). The V end lost 2 bases, the J end lost 3 bases, and 28 bases lay between the germline ends. Looking up the rest from reference TRBV19 and TRBJ2-5 gives the full variable domain: DGGITQSPKYLFRKEGQNVTLSCEQNLNHDAMYWYRQDPGQGLRLIYYSQIVNDFQKGDIAEGYSVSREKKESFPLTVTSAQKNPTAFYLCASSIRLQGSALGPKETQYFGPGTRLLVL.

This sequence joins TRBV5-1 and TRBJ2-3; TRBD2 matches 13 bases. The CDR3 spans 20 residues. Germline values: CDR1 SGHRS, CDR2 YFSETQ. The V and J ends lost 0 bases and 0 bases, in that order; junction bases with no gene match: 10. The CDR3 nucleotides are TGCGCCAGCAGCTTGGGATCCGGGACTAGCGGGACGCGAAGCACAGATACGCAGTATTTT. Encoded protein: CASSLGSGTSGTRSTDTQYF.

The gene calls are TRBV2 and TRBJ2-7; 7 bases fit TRBD1. V shed 3 bases and J 2 bases; nucleotides not matched to a gene: 4. Germline CDR1 SNHLY, CDR2 FYNNEI. This CDR3 region has 14 residues. CDR3 residues: CASSDQGVTYEQYF. In DNA form, the CDR3 reads TGTGCCAGCAGTGACCAGGGGGTTACCTACGAGCAGTACTTC.

V and J are TRBV2 and TRBJ2-7, with D possibly matching TRBD1 (5 bases). Trimming shortened V by 7 bases and J by 3 bases, and 19 bases separated the two germline ends. The CDR3 consists of 15 residues. Germline CDR1 reads SNHLY; CDR2 reads FYNNEI. CDR3 loop: CASTTAQAEGYEQYF. CDR3 nucleotide sequence: TGTGCCAGCACGACAGCACAGGCGGAAGGCTACGAGCAGTACTTC.

V and J are TRBV11-2 and TRBJ1-1; TRBD1 matches 7 bases. V gave up 6 bases and J gave up 0 bases; unmatched junction bases: 10. This CDR3 is built from 16 residues. The germline V gene has CDR1 SGHAT and CDR2 FQNNGV. Here the CDR3 DNA reads TGTGCCAGCAGACCTCCCCCCGGGACAGTGAACACTGAAGCTTTCTTT. Amino acid sequence: CASRPPPGTVNTEAFF. Based on the CDR3 plus reference TRBV11-2 and TRBJ1-1, the full variable domain is EAGVAQSPRYKIIEKRQSVAFWCNPISGHATLYWYQQILGQGPKLLIQFQNNGVVDDSQLPKDRFSAERLKGVDSTLKIQPAKLEDSAVYLCASRPPPGTVNTEAFFGQGTRLTVV.

The chain joins TRBV30 to TRBJ1-1; D call uncertain. The CDR3 contains 11 residues. The V gene lost 4 bases and the J gene lost 9 bases, with 12 bases spanning the gap. CDR1 is GTSNPN and CDR2 is SVGIG in the germline V gene (reference sequence). The CDR3 spells CAWMRGMKAFF. The CDR3 nucleotides are TGTGCCTGGATGAGAGGGATGAAAGCTTTCTTT.

The genes are TRBV5-1 and TRBJ2-1; tentative D call: TRBD1 (6 bases). This CDR3 has 15 residues. The V gene's germline CDR1 is SGHRS and CDR2 YFSETQ. V dropped 1 base and J dropped 5 bases, with 13 bases sitting between them. In DNA, the CDR3 is TGCGCCAGCAGCTTGTTGCAGGGGTCAGACAATGAGCAGTTCTTC. It codes for CASSLLQGSDNEQFF.

The chain couples TRBV7-8 to TRBJ1-1; 9 bases agree with TRBD1. This CDR3 has 19 amino acids. J lost 1 base, V lost 6 bases, and 18 bases had no gene match. CDR1 and CDR2 from the germline V gene are SGHVS and FQNEAQ. The CDR3 reads CASRNGGTGTMLGNTEAFF. DNA for the CDR3: TGTGCCAGCAGAAACGGGGGGACAGGGACTATGTTAGGGAACACTGAAGCTTTCTTT.

The chain carries TRBV4-1 and TRBJ2-5; 10 bases fit TRBD2. The DNA end is more similar to TRBJ2-7, so the J call may be wrong. The CDR3 sequence is 16 residues long. Per the germline V gene, CDR1 is MGHRA and CDR2 is YSYEKL. In DNA, the CDR3 is TGCGCCAGCAGCCGCCTACTAGCGGGAACGACCTACGAGCAGTACTTC. This encodes CASSRLLAGTTYEQYF.

This chain connects TRBV5-4 to TRBJ1-1; D is possibly TRBD1 (5 bases). The CDR3 covers 14 residues. V was shortened by 3 bases and J by 1 base, with 10 bases between the two germline ends. Germline V gives CDR1 SGHNT, CDR2 YYREEE (reference sequence). This CDR3 reads CASSWTSENTEAFF. CDR3 nucleotide sequence: TGTGCCAGCAGCTGGACATCCGAGAACACTGAAGCTTTCTTT.

The chain couples TRBV6-4 to TRBJ2-3; 7 bases are shared with TRBD2. The V segment lost 8 bases and the J segment 4 bases; nucleotides outside the gene matches: 6. CDR1 MRHNA and CDR2 SNTAGT come from the germline V gene. The CDR3 consists of 13 residues. The CDR3 coding sequence is TGTGCCAGCCTAACTCGGGGGGCAGATACGCAGTATTTT. This gives the protein CASLTRGADTQYF.

This clone has just one count. The gene calls are TRBV7-3 and TRBJ1-3; D is unclear. The CDR3 contains 13 residues. Germline assignment: CDR1 SGHTA and CDR2 FQGTGA. The germline V and J ends were trimmed by 5 bases and 4 bases, with 9 bases remaining between them. For the CDR3, the DNA is TGTGCCAGCAGCCAGTCGACAGGAAACACCATATATTTT. Amino acids: CASSQSTGNTIYF. The entire variable domain, with the rest obtained from reference TRBV7-3 and TRBJ1-3, is as follows: GAGVSQTPSNKVTEKGKYVELRCDPISGHTALYWYRQSLGQGPEFLIYFQGTGAADDSGLPNDRFFAVRPEGSVSTLKIQRTERGDSAVYLCASSQSTGNTIYFGEGSWLTVV.

V and J are TRBV7-4 and TRBJ1-2; D unclear. Germline lookup yields CDR1 SGHVT and CDR2 SQSDAQ. V gave up 4 bases and J gave up 6 bases, with 9 bases separating them. The CDR3 is 12 residues long. The CDR3 coding sequence is TGTGCCAGCAGCTCGTACGGTGATGGCTACACCTTC. Its protein product is CASSSYGDGYTF.

As for this clone: One end of the junction is discordant with germline, which a read error may explain. The chain recombines TRBV7-9 with TRBJ2-1; 7 nucleotides align to TRBD2. Germline V gene lookup returns CDR1 SEHNR and CDR2 FQNEAQ (reference sequence). This CDR3 has 15 amino acids. CDR3 in amino acids: CASILKGSGNNEQFF. CDR3 bases: TGTGCCAGCATCTTAAAGGGCAGCGGGAACAATGAGCAGTTCTTC.

CDR3 protein: CATSDRGIPDTQYF. The CDR3 DNA reads TGTGCCACCTCGGACAGGGGAATACCCGATACGCAGTATTTT. The rearrangement joins TRBV6-5 to TRBJ2-3, with 9 bases lining up with TRBD1. This CDR3 spans 14 amino acids. In germline, CDR1 is MNHEY, CDR2 SVGAGI. The J segment lost 6 bases and the V segment lost 10 bases, leaving 11 bases of the junction unmatched.

This clone counts as medium-sized. This chain joins TRBV5-6 and TRBJ1-5, with D possibly being TRBD1 (5 bases). Trimming removed 2 bases from V and 1 base from J, with 10 bases in between. Germline assignment: CDR1 SGHDT and CDR2 YYEEEE. CDR3 length: 15 residues. DNA for the CDR3: TGTGCCAGCAGCTTAGGCAGGGTGAGCAATCAGCCCCAGCATTTT. Protein sequence: CASSLGRVSNQPQHF.

V gene TRBV27 combines with J gene TRBJ2-2, with D tentatively TRBD2 (6 bases). CDR1 and CDR2 from the germline V gene are MNHEY and SMNVEV (reference sequence). The CDR3 spans 14 residues. V lost 4 bases, J lost 4 bases, and 10 bases lay in between. The CDR3 DNA reads TGTGCCAGCAGTTACGGGAGAGTCACCGGGGAGCTGTTTTTT. Translating it yields CASSYGRVTGELFF.

This chain uses TRBV7-6 with TRBJ2-2, with D tentatively TRBD1 (6 bases). With 5 bases removed from V and 4 bases from J, the gap between germline ends came to 14 bases. This CDR3 has 15 amino acids. Germline V gene sequence: CDR1 SGHVS, CDR2 FNYEAQ. The CDR3 sequence is CASSRGQGSTGELFF. The CDR3 DNA follows: TGTGCCAGCAGCCGTGGGCAGGGGAGCACCGGGGAGCTGTTTTTT.

The gene calls are TRBV14 and TRBJ2-7; 8 bases map to TRBD2. This CDR3 has 16 residues. Germline-derived CDR1 and CDR2 are SGHDN and FVKESK. V lost 0 bases to trimming and J lost 5 bases; unmatched junction nucleotides: 9. The CDR3 loop reads CASSQDRGSGSNEQYF. DNA for the CDR3: TGTGCCAGCAGCCAAGATCGAGGGAGCGGGAGTAACGAGCAGTACTTC.

CDR3 nucleotides: TGTGCCTGGAGTGTCGGGAAACAGTACCCAAATCAGCCCCAGCATTTT. This translates into CAWSVGKQYPNQPQHF. The rearrangement uses TRBV30 and TRBJ1-5, with unresolved D. The V gene lost 0 bases and the J gene lost 4 bases, with 16 bases spanning the gap. CDR3 length equals 16 residues. CDR1 and CDR2 from the germline V gene are GTSNPN and SVGIG (reference sequence).

The chain carries TRBV5-5 and TRBJ2-7; TRBD1 matches 9 bases. The CDR3 contains 14 residues. J was trimmed by 5 bases and V by 6 bases; bases with no gene match: 9. CDR1 SGHKS and CDR2 YYEKEE come from the germline V gene (reference sequence). Here the CDR3 DNA reads TGTGCCAGCACCTTTTCCACAGGGGGCCACGAGCAGTACTTC. Residues: CASTFSTGGHEQYF.

J is TRBJ2-5 and V is TRBV12-5, with 11 bases identical to TRBD1. The CDR3 contains 16 residues. V gave up 6 bases and J gave up 2 bases; unmatched junction bases: 8. Germline CDR1 reads LGHNT; CDR2 reads FRNRAP. The CDR3 DNA follows: TGTGCTAGTGGCCTCCCGGACAGGGGGCAACAAGAGACCCAGTACTTC. Translated, it gives CASGLPDRGQQETQYF.

This chain joins TRBV7-9 and TRBJ2-3; D ambiguous. Germline CDR1 SEHNR, CDR2 FQNEAQ (reference sequence). CDR3 size: 13 residues. Trimming removed 4 bases from V and 3 bases from J, with 8 bases in between. The CDR3 DNA follows: TGTGCCAGCAGCTCATACAAGACAGATACGCAGTATTTT. Translation gives CASSSYKTDTQYF.

Only one count was recorded for this clone. The CDR3 is CASSAHTGYEQYF. The DNA of the CDR3 is TGTGCCAGCAGCGCTCATACAGGGTACGAGCAGTACTTC. V gene TRBV9 combines with J gene TRBJ2-7, with D tentatively TRBD1 (6 bases). V was pared by 3 bases and J by 4 bases, with 11 bases between. The CDR3 sequence is 13 residues long. The germline gives CDR1 SGDLS, CDR2 YYNGEE.

V usage is TRBV29-1 and J usage is TRBJ1-4; 10 nucleotides line up with TRBD1. Germline V gene sequence: CDR1 SQVTM, CDR2 ANQGSEA. There are 13 residues in the CDR3. After removal of 6 bases from V and 5 bases from J, the junction contained 3 bases not matched to a gene. CDR3 in DNA: TGCAGCGTGCAGGGACAGGGGAATGAAAAACTGTTTTTT. This translates into CSVQGQGNEKLFF.